What follows are 13 T cell receptor beta chains derived from one specimen sequenced in a study of blood T cell repertoires in COVID-19. Data came from immunoSEQ multiplex PCR; TCRdb stores just in-frame clones and leaves some out. The sample holds about 40,000 clones, about 88% seen once. Sequencing was performed on peripheral blood. Every receptor here comes from a man aged 60 to 75 with active COVID-19.

The chain is built from TRBV5-5 and TRBJ2-3; 9 nucleotides match TRBD1. This CDR3 contains 13 residues. The germline CDR1 and CDR2 sequences are SGHKS and YYEKEE (reference sequence). V lost 3 bases, J lost 9 bases, and 5 bases stayed unmatched. CDR3 nucleotide sequence: TGTGCCAGCAGCTGGGACAGGGCGGGGACGCAGTATTTT. Protein: CASSWDRAGTQYF.

This clone was seen only a few times. The genes are TRBV4-3 and TRBJ2-7; 11 bases agree with TRBD1. The CDR3 loop spans 16 amino acids. The V segment lost 1 base and the J segment 4 bases; nucleotides outside the gene matches: 6. The germline V gene encodes CDR1 LGHNA and CDR2 YSLEER. The CDR3 spells CASSQVGDRGKYEQYF. The CDR3 DNA reads TGCGCCAGCAGCCAAGTTGGGGACAGGGGGAAATACGAGCAGTACTTC.

This clone was seen a few times. The rearrangement uses TRBV6-4 and TRBJ2-6, with TRBD1 matching 9 bases. The CDR3 is 18 residues long. Germline CDR1 MRHNA, CDR2 SNTAGT. The junction had 5 bases not matched to a gene; V was cut back by 2 bases and J by 0 bases. As DNA, the CDR3 is TGTGCCAGCAGTGACGGGGGACAGGGAATCTCTGGGGCCAACGTCCTGACTTTC. The encoded protein is CASSDGGQGISGANVLTF.

Only one count was recorded for this clone. The J gene is TRBJ2-2, the V gene TRBV2, with TRBD2 identical over 8 bases. Germline V gene data show CDR1 as SNHLY and CDR2 as FYNNEI. V dropped 8 bases and J dropped 0; count of bases not matched to a gene: 8. There are 16 residues in the CDR3. The CDR3 spells CASDLMGLANTGELFF. CDR3 sequence (DNA): TGTGCCAGCGACCTGATGGGACTAGCGAACACCGGGGAGCTGTTTTTT.

The chain combines TRBV5-6 with TRBJ2-1; 13 positions agree with TRBD2. The germline V gene encodes CDR1 SGHDT and CDR2 YYEEEE. The V gene end was trimmed by 1 base and the J gene end by 7 bases; junction bases not matched to a gene: 5. The CDR3 is 16 amino acids. CDR3 sequence reads: CASSLLGLAGENEQFF. For the CDR3, the DNA is TGTGCCAGCAGCTTGTTAGGACTAGCGGGAGAGAATGAGCAGTTCTTC. Drawing the rest from reference TRBV5-6 and TRBJ2-1, the complete variable domain is DAGVTQSPTHLIKTRGQQVTLRCSPKSGHDTVSWYQQALGQGPQFIFQYYEEEERQRGNFPDRFSGHQFPNYSSELNVNALLLGDSALYLCASSLLGLAGENEQFFGPGTRLTVL.

The J gene is TRBJ2-1, the V gene TRBV24-1; 16 bases are a match to TRBD2. The germline CDR1 and CDR2 sequences are KGHDR and SFDVKD. The CDR3 has 18 amino acids. V gave up 4 bases and J gave up 7 bases; unmatched junction bases: 9. The CDR3 bases are TGTGCCACCAGTGAGGGGGGACTAGCGGGAGGGCTCGGGAATGAGCAGTTCTTC. Amino acids: CATSEGGLAGGLGNEQFF.

The J gene is TRBJ2-3, the V gene TRBV4-1; weak D call: TRBD2 (5 bases). Trimming shortened V by 0 bases and J by 2 bases, and 15 bases separated the two germline ends. Germline V gene data show CDR1 as MGHRA and CDR2 as YSYEKL. This CDR3 contains 17 residues. CDR3 sequence: CASSQDALGATTDTQYF. CDR3 DNA: TGCGCCAGCAGCCAAGATGCGTTGGGAGCGACCACAGATACGCAGTATTTT.

The chain carries TRBV5-4 and TRBJ2-2; 7 nucleotides match TRBD2. This CDR3 region has 17 residues. V shed 0 bases, J shed 6 bases, and the junction held 11 bases outside the gene matches. Germline CDR1 SGHNT, CDR2 YYREEE (reference sequence). The CDR3: CASSLGASRERAGELFF. CDR3 bases: TGTGCCAGCAGCTTGGGGGCCTCGCGGGAGAGGGCCGGGGAGCTGTTTTTT.

V and J are TRBV5-3 and TRBJ2-7; TRBD1 agrees at 7 bases. TRBV5-3 is reported as an ORF; its role is uncertain. The trim removed 0 bases at V and 3 bases at J, leaving 15 bases unmatched. The CDR3 has 18 amino acids. The CDR3 DNA reads TGTGCCAGAAGCTTGGGGCCGGGACAGATCTTCTACTACTACGAGCAGTACTTC. Translated: CARSLGPGQIFYYYEQYF.

V and J are TRBV7-2 and TRBJ1-6; 7 nucleotides match TRBD1. Germline-derived CDR1 and CDR2 are SGHTA and FQGNSA. The CDR3 contains 17 residues. V lost 5 bases to trimming and J lost 10 bases; unmatched junction nucleotides: 17. The CDR3 DNA sequence: TGTGCCAGCAGCCTCCGGACAGGAGGGTCCGAACGCTCACCCCTCCACTTT. Translating it yields CASSLRTGGSERSPLHF.

The genes are TRBV18 and TRBJ2-7; TRBD2 aligns across 11 bases. This CDR3 comprises 16 residues. Trimming took 3 bases from V and 3 from J; bases not matched to a gene: 7. The germline V gene has CDR1 KGHSH and CDR2 LQKENI. The CDR3 region is CASSPPTSGTGYEQYF. In DNA, the CDR3 is TGTGCCAGCTCACCCCCGACTAGCGGGACAGGCTACGAGCAGTACTTC.

The gene calls are TRBV11-2 and TRBJ2-6, with D hard to call. The CDR3 is made up of 14 amino acids. Deletions cut 11 bases from V and 2 bases from J, with 13 bases between. Germline loops: CDR1 SGHAT, CDR2 FQNNGV. The CDR3 DNA reads as TGTGCCGGTAGCCGAGGCACTGGGGCCAACGTCCTGACTTTC. This gives the protein CAGSRGTGANVLTF.

The gene calls are TRBV19 and TRBJ1-2; D ambiguous. Germline CDR1 is LNHDA and CDR2 is SQIVND (reference sequence). CDR3 length equals 13 residues. The V gene lost 10 bases and the J gene lost 7 bases, with 19 bases spanning the gap. The CDR3 region has the DNA TGTGCCACCCCGACGGGGTATATTTTTGGCTACACCTTC. This sequence encodes CATPTGYIFGYTF.